Each of the 11 T cell receptor beta chains below was sequenced from the same sample in a study of blood T cell repertoires in COVID-19. Produced via immunoSEQ multiplex PCR; TCRdb's table is partial and in-frame only. The data hold under 300,000 clones, with roughly nine tenths observed a single time. Material: PBMCs or T cells enriched from blood (not recorded which). The receptor source for this set is a woman in her sixties who had recovered from COVID-19.

V and J are TRBV11-3 and TRBJ2-7; TRBD2 agrees at 8 bases. Trimming at V came to 6 bases and at J to 6 bases, leaving 13 bases not matched to a gene. Germline CDR1 and CDR2: SGHNT and YENEEA. The CDR3 sequence is 15 residues long. CDR3 residues: CASRVGLAGAGEQYF. CDR3 nucleotides: TGTGCCAGCAGGGTCGGCCTAGCGGGTGCAGGCGAGCAGTACTTC.

This chain uses TRBV2 with TRBJ2-3; 7 bases fit TRBD1. The V and J ends lost 3 bases and 0 bases, in that order; junction bases with no gene match: 3. From germline, CDR1 is SNHLY and CDR2 FYNNEI. This CDR3 contains 15 residues. The CDR3 bases are TGTGCCAGCAGTGACGGGGACAGCAGCACAGATACGCAGTATTTT. It translates to CASSDGDSSTDTQYF.

V usage is TRBV7-8 and J usage is TRBJ2-1; 8 bases line up with TRBD1. The junction had 5 bases not matched to a gene; V was cut back by 6 bases and J by 1 base. The CDR3 covers 15 residues. Germline V gene data show CDR1 as SGHVS and CDR2 as FQNEAQ. The CDR3 DNA follows: TGTGCCAGCAGTTTCGACAGGGGATCCTACAATGAGCAGTTCTTC. Protein product: CASSFDRGSYNEQFF.

V usage is TRBV28 and J usage is TRBJ1-5, with D uncertain. The V end lost 6 bases, the J end lost 7 bases, and 10 bases lay between the germline ends. The CDR3 has 12 amino acids. Germline-derived CDR1 and CDR2 are MDHEN and SYDVKM. The CDR3 protein is CASRGSRQPQHF. Here the CDR3 DNA reads TGTGCCAGCAGGGGGAGTCGGCAGCCCCAGCATTTT.

The chain recombines TRBV5-1 with TRBJ2-5, with 12 positions matching TRBD2. V shed 3 bases, J shed 5 bases, and the junction held 5 bases outside the gene matches. Germline values: CDR1 SGHRS, CDR2 YFSETQ. There are 15 residues in the CDR3. The CDR3: CASSWRLAGEETQYF. DNA for the CDR3: TGCGCCAGCAGCTGGAGACTAGCGGGAGAGGAGACCCAGTACTTC.

The CDR3 DNA reads as TGTGCCTGGAGTTATACAGGACCTAATGAAAAACTGTTTTTT. It specifies CAWSYTGPNEKLFF. The chain combines TRBV30 with TRBJ1-4, with D maybe TRBD1 (5 bases). This CDR3 is 14 amino acids long. Between the trimmed V and J ends, which lost 2 bases and 3 bases, there was a span of 10 bases. The germline V gene has CDR1 GTSNPN and CDR2 SVGIG (reference sequence). The full variable domain, rest sourced from reference TRBV30 and TRBJ1-4, is SQTIHQWPATLVQPVGSPLSLECTVEGTSNPNLYWYRQAAGRGLQLLFYSVGIGQISSEVPQNLSASRPQDRQFILSSKKLLLSDSGFYLCAWSYTGPNEKLFFGSGTQLSVL.

This clone has more than one count but fewer than ten. One end of the junction fails to match germline, which may point to a read error. V and J are TRBV11-2 and TRBJ1-4; 9 nucleotides line up with TRBD1. CDR1 and CDR2 (germline): SGHAT, FQNNGV. The CDR3 loop spans 12 amino acids. The CDR3 nucleotides are TGTGCCAGCAGCTTAGAGGGACAGGGTGTTACTTTT. This codes for CASSLEGQGVTF.

The chain employs TRBV11-3 and TRBJ2-1, with D perhaps matching TRBD2 (6 bases). CDR1 SGHNT and CDR2 YENEEA come from the germline V gene. V shed 5 bases and J shed 5 bases, with 10 bases lying between them. CDR3 length: 13 residues. The CDR3 reads CASSISGHNEQFF. The CDR3 region has the DNA TGTGCCAGCAGCATTAGCGGCCACAATGAGCAGTTCTTC.

The chain combines TRBV2 with TRBJ1-6; possibly TRBD1 for D (6 bases). CDR1 and CDR2 from the germline V gene are SNHLY and FYNNEI. The CDR3 sequence is 16 residues long. V shed 4 bases and J shed 4 bases, with 14 bases lying between them. The CDR3 reads CASSVLNRVYNSPLHF. As DNA, the CDR3 is TGTGCCAGCAGTGTACTCAACAGGGTTTATAATTCACCCCTCCACTTT.

This chain connects TRBV27 to TRBJ1-5; 7 nucleotides agree with TRBD1. The CDR3 spans 13 residues. Germline V CDR1 and CDR2: MNHEY, SMNVEV (reference sequence). V lost 5 bases to trimming and J lost 6 bases; unmatched junction nucleotides: 4. The CDR3 sequence: CASSRQGGQPQHF. CDR3 in DNA: TGTGCCAGCAGTCGACAGGGCGGTCAGCCCCAGCATTTT.

The CDR3: CASTKGGQGNTEAFF. The CDR3 DNA is TGTGCCAGTACCAAAGGGGGACAGGGGAACACTGAAGCTTTCTTT. The chain is built from TRBV19 and TRBJ1-1, with 9 bases aligning to TRBD1. There are 15 residues in the CDR3. Germline CDR1 LNHDA, CDR2 SQIVND (reference sequence). After removal of 7 bases from V and 1 base from J, the junction contained 7 bases not matched to a gene. The whole variable domain, remainder taken from reference TRBV19 and TRBJ1-1, is DGGITQSPKYLFRKEGQNVTLSCEQNLNHDAMYWYRQDPGQGLRLIYYSQIVNDFQKGDIAEGYSVSREKKESFPLTVTSAQKNPTAFYLCASTKGGQGNTEAFFGQGTRLTVV.